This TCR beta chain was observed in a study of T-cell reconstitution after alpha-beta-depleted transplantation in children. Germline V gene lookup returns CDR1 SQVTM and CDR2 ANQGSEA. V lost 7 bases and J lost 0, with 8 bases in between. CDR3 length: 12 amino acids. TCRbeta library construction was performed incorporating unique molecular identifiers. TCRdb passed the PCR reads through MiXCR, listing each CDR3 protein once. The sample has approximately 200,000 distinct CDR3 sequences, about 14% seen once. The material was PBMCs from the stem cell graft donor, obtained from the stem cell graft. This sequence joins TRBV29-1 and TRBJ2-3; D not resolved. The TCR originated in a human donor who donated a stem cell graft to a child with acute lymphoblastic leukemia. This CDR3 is CSASLSTDTQYF. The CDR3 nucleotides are TGCAGCGCTTCGCTAAGCACAGATACGCAGTATTTT.